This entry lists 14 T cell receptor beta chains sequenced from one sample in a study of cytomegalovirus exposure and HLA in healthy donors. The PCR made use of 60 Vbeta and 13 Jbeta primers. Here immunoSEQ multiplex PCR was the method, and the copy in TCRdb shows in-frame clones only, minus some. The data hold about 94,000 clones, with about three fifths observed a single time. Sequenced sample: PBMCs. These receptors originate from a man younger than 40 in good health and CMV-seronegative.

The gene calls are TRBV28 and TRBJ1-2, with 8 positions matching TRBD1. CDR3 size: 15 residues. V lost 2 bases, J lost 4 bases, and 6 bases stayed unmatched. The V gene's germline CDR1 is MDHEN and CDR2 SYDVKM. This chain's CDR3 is CASSLGAGGSYGYTF. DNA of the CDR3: TGTGCCAGCAGTTTAGGGGCAGGGGGCAGCTATGGCTACACCTTC.

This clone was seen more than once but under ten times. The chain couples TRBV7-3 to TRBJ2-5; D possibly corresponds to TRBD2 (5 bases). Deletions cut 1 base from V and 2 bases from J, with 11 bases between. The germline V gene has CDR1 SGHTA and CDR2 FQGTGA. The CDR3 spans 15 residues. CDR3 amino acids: CASSLNSRVQETQYF. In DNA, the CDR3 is TGTGCCAGCAGCTTAAATTCGAGGGTGCAAGAGACCCAGTACTTC.

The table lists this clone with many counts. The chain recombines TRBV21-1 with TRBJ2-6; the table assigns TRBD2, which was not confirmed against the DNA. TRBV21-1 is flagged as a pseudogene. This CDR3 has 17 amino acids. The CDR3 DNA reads TGTGCCAGCAGCAAAGAAGGCGGGATCTCTGGGGCCAACGTCCTGACTTTC. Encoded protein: CASSKEGGISGANVLTF.

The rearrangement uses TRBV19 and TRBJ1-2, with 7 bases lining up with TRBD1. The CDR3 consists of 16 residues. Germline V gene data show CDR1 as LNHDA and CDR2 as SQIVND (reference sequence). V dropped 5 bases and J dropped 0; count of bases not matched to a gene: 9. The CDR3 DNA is TGTGCCAGTAGTGTACCGGGACAGAAAACTAACTATGGCTACACCTTC. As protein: CASSVPGQKTNYGYTF.

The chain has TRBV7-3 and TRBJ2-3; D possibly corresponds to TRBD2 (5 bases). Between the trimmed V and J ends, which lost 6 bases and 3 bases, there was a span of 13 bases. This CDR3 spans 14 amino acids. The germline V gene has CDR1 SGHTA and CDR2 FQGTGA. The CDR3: CASRRAGGTDTQYF. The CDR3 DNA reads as TGTGCCAGCAGACGGGCGGGCGGTACAGATACGCAGTATTTT.

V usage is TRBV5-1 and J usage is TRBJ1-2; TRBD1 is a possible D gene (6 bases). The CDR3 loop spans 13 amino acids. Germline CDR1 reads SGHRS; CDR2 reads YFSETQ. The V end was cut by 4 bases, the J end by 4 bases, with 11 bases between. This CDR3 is CASSRDKLYGYTF. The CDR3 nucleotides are TGCGCCAGCAGCCGGGACAAACTCTATGGCTACACCTTC.

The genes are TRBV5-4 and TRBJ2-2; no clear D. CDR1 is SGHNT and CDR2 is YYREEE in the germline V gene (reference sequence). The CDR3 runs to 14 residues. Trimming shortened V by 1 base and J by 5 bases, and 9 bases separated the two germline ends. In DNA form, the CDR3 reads TGTGCCAGCAGCTTGCCAGGTAGTACCGGGGAGCTGTTTTTT. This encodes CASSLPGSTGELFF.

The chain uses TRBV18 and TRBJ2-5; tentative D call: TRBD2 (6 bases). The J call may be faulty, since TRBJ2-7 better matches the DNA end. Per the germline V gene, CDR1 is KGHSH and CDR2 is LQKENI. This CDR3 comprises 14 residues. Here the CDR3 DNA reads TGTGCCAGCTCACCATGGGGGGTAGACTACGAGCAGTACTTC. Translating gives CASSPWGVDYEQYF.

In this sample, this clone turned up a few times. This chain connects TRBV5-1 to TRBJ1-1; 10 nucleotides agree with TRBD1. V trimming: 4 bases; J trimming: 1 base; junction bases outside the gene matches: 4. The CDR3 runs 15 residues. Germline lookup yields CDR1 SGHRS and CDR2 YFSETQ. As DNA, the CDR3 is TGCGCCAGCAGCCCGACAGGGGGCTGGAACACTGAAGCTTTCTTT. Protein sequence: CASSPTGGWNTEAFF.

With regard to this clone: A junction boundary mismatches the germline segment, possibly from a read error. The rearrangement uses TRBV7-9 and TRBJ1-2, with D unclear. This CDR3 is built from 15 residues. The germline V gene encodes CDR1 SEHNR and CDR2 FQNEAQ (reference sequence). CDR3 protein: CSSSQQSGSHYGYTF. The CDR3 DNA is TGTTCCAGCAGCCAACAATCCGGGAGTCACTATGGCTACACCTTC. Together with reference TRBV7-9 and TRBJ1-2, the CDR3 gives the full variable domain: DTGVSQNPRHKITKRGQNVTFRCDPISEHNRLYWYRQTLGQGPEFLTYFQNEAQLEKSRLLSDRFSAERPKGSFSTLEIQRTEQGDSAMYLCSSSQQSGSHYGYTFGSGTRLTVV.

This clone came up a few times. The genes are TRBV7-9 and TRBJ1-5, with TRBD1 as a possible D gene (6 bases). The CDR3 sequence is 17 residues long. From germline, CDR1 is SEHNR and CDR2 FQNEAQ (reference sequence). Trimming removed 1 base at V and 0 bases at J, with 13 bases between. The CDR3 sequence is CASSLETKGHSNQPQHF. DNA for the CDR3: TGTGCCAGCAGCTTAGAAACGAAGGGACATAGCAATCAGCCCCAGCATTTT.

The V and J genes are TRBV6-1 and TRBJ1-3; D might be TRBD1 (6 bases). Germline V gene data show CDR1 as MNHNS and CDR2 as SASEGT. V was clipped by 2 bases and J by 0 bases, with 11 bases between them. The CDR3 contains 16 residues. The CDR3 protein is CASSELGQSSGNTIYF. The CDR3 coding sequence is TGTGCCAGCAGTGAATTAGGACAGAGCTCTGGAAACACCATATATTTT.

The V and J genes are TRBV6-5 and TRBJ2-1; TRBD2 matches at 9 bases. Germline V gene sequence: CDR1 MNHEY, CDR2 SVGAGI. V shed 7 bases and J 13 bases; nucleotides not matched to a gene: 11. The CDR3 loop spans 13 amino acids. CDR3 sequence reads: CASTVPGTSSQFF. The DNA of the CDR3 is TGTGCCAGCACAGTCCCGGGGACTAGCAGTCAGTTCTTC.

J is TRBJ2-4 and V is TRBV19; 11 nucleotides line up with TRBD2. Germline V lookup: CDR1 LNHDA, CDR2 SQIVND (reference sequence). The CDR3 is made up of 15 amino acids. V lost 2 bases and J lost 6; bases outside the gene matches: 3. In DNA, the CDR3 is TGTGCCAGTAGTATACCGGGACTAGCGGCAAACATTCAGTACTTC. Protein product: CASSIPGLAANIQYF.